The table lists the clone carrying this T cell receptor beta chain with many counts. The target antigen is unknown. 5'RACE with 10-nucleotide random UMIs generated the cDNA. Sequencing of 15-18 subjects in each run yielded over 190 million TCR-beta sequences. TCRdb passed the 5' RACE reads through MiXCR, listing each CDR3 protein once. The sample has 20,000 to 25,000 distinct CDR3 sequences; around 14% are singletons. These data belong to a study of neurological immune-mediated disorders. V lost 0 bases and J 1 base, leaving 12 bases between the germline ends. The V gene's germline CDR1 is DFQATT and CDR2 SNEGSKA (reference sequence). The CDR3 length is 15 residues. General study findings and limits: Among expanded clones, no CDR3 amino acid sequences were shared across subjects, a pattern suggesting private repertoires in all groups.

The sample's time point: technical triplicate 1. The sorted libraries were prepared using around 990,000 CD4+ or CD8+ T cells that had themselves been sorted. The chain links TRBV20-1 to TRBJ1-1; the D is unclear. This receptor was identified in a female donor with HTLV-1-associated myelopathy (HAM/TSP). Sequenced sample: CD4+ T cells from blood. CDR3 nucleotide sequence: TGCAGTGCTAGAGATTTTGGGAGCGAGAACACTGAAGCTTTCTTT. Protein: CSARDFGSENTEAFF.